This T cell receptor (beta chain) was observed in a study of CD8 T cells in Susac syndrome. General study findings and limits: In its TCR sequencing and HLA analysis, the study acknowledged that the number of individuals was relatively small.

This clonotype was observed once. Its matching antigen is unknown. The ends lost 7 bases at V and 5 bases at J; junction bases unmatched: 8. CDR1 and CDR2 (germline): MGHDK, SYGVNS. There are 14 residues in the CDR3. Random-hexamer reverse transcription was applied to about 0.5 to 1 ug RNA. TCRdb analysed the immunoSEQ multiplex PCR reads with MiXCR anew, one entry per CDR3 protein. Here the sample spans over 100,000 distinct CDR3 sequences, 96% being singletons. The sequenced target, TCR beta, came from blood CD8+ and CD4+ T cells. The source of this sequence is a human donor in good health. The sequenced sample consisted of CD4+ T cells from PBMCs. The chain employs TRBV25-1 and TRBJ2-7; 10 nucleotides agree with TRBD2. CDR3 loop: CASKRTSGVHEQYF. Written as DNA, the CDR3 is TGTGCCAGCAAACGGACTAGCGGAGTACACGAGCAGTACTTC.